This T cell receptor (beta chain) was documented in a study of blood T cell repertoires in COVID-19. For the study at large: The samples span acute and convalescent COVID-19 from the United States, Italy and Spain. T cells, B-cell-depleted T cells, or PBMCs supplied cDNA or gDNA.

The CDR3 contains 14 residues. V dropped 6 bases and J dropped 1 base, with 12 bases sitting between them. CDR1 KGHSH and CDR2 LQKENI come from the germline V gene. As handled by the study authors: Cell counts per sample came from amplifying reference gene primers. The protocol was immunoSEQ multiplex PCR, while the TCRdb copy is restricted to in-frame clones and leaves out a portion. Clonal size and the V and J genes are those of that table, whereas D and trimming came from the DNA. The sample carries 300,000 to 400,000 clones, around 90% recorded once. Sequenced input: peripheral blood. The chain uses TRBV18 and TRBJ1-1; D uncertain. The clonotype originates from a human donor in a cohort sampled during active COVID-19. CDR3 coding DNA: TGTGCCAGCTCCCTGAGTGCTCAGAACACTGAAGCTTTCTTT. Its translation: CASSLSAQNTEAFF.